These T cell receptor beta chains were read from a single sample in a study of control samples from healthy donors and cancer patients. Only in-frame clones appear in the TCRdb table, and some are missing; sequencing was by immunoSEQ multiplex PCR. The sample records 110,000 to 150,000 clones, around nine tenths being singletons. The sequencing input was blood. The receptors stem from a woman in her 30s in good health. Both conserved end residues are part of each CDR3. The D gene is left open where the match is weak. A row's size may be missing; if present it is once, few, many or a size class.

V	D	size	length	J	CDR3	DNA
TRBV28	NA	NA	13	TRBJ1-2	CASQGPRRDGYTF	TGTGCCAGCCAGGGCCCTCGTCGCGATGGCTACACCTTC
TRBV9	NA	NA	13	TRBJ1-2	CASSVGHPYGYTF	TGTGCCAGCAGCGTAGGGCACCCCTATGGCTACACCTTC
TRBV7-8	TRBD1	NA	15	TRBJ2-5	CASSLATGTGKAQYF	TGTGCCAGCAGCTTAGCGACAGGGACAGGCAAGGCCCAGTACTTC
TRBV11-2	TRBD2	NA	18	TRBJ2-2	CASSLDPRTSGSTGELFF	TGTGCCAGCAGCTTAGACCCTAGGACTAGCGGGAGCACCGGGGAGCTGTTTTTT
TRBV9	NA	NA	15	TRBJ1-3	CASSPSRGSGNTIYF	TGTGCCAGCAGCCCGTCACGGGGCTCTGGAAACACCATATATTTT
TRBV4-2	NA	NA	15	TRBJ2-7	CASSQDKDGPSEQYF	TGTGCCAGCAGCCAAGATAAGGACGGCCCATCCGAGCAGTACTTC
TRBV27	NA	once	16	TRBJ2-6	CASSWHQSAGANVLTF	TGTGCCAGCAGTTGGCACCAAAGTGCTGGGGCCAACGTCCTGACTTTC
TRBV6-2/TRBV6-3	NA	once	12	TRBJ2-5	CASSSTWETQYF	TGTGCCAGCAGCTCGACCTGGGAGACCCAGTACTTC
TRBV28	NA	NA	14	TRBJ2-3	CASSLGLVSDTQYF	TGTGCCAGCAGTTTAGGGTTGGTCTCAGATACGCAGTATTTT
TRBV24-1	NA	NA	11	TRBJ2-2	CASRTGGELFF	TGTGCCTCCCGAACGGGAGGGGAGCTGTTTTTT
TRBV5-4	NA	NA	15	TRBJ2-7	CASSLKTGVSYEQYF	TGTGCCAGCAGCTTAAAGACAGGAGTCTCCTACGAGCAGTACTTC
TRBV27	TRBD2	once	14	TRBJ2-1	CASSHGTSVYEQFF	TGTGCCAGCAGTCACGGGACTAGCGTATATGAGCAGTTCTTC
TRBV24-1	TRBD1	NA	16	TRBJ2-3	CATSDFSGQYTDTQYF	TGTGCCACCAGTGATTTCTCGGGACAGTATACAGATACGCAGTATTTT
TRBV7-7	NA	NA	15	TRBJ1-3	CASSLDGGAGNTIYF	TGTGCTAGCAGCTTAGACGGGGGTGCTGGAAACACCATATATTTT
TRBV6-1	TRBD2	NA	15	TRBJ2-7	CASSDGTSGRNEQYF	TGTGCCAGCAGTGACGGGACTAGCGGGAGGAACGAGCAGTACTTC
TRBV6-5	NA	NA	15	TRBJ2-2	CASSSREGVTGELFF	TGTGCCAGCAGTTCCCGGGAAGGGGTCACCGGGGAGCTGTTTTTT
TRBV3-1/TRBV3-2	NA	NA	14	TRBJ1-6	CASSPRRGNSPLHF	TGTGCCAGCAGCCCTCGGAGGGGGAATTCACCCCTCCACTTT
TRBV5-1	TRBD1	NA	11	TRBJ2-7	CASQGAYEQYF	TGCGCCAGTCAGGGGGCCTACGAGCAGTACTTC
TRBV11-2	NA	NA	15	TRBJ2-7	CASSLDQASVYEQYF	TGTGCCAGCAGCTTAGATCAGGCTAGCGTCTACGAGCAGTACTTC
TRBV4-1	TRBD2	NA	16	TRBJ2-3	CASSPGWAGGTDTQYF	TGCGCCAGCAGCCCCGGCTGGGCGGGAGGCACAGATACGCAGTATTTT
TRBV7-8	TRBD2	few	18	TRBJ2-7	CASSPTGGWRGSSYEQYF	TGTGCCAGCAGCCCGACCGGGGGGTGGCGGGGTAGCTCCTACGAGCAGTACTTC
TRBV5-1	NA	NA	16	TRBJ1-1	CASSLGRGHLNTEAFF	TGCGCCAGCAGCTTGGGCCGGGGACATTTGAACACTGAAGCTTTCTTT